The table lists the clone carrying this T cell receptor (beta chain) with many counts. The antigen remains undetermined. This CDR3 spans 15 amino acids. The germline gives CDR1 SGHTA, CDR2 FQGNSA. Trimming shortened V by 2 bases and J by 5 bases, and 13 bases separated the two germline ends. TCRdb recomputed calls from the reads with MiXCR, one row per CDR3 protein. The repertoire holds approximately 180,000 distinct CDR3 sequences, with roughly 9% as singletons. The data derive from a study of T cell repertoires in cytomegalovirus infection. Study details: A matching HLA type, together with CMV infection, was signaled by public TCR beta signatures. Findings and limits, study-wide: In two of eight donors, the top clonotype was HLA-C-restricted CMV-specific.

The receptor's source is a human donor in good health (CMV status not recorded). Some clones in this sample may be carry-over from other donors' samples. Sequencing was carried out using PBMCs. The chain employs TRBV7-2 and TRBJ2-1; D unclear. CDR3 sequence reads: CASSLWQVEDNEQFF. The CDR3 DNA is TGTGCCAGCAGCTTATGGCAGGTGGAAGACAATGAGCAGTTCTTC.